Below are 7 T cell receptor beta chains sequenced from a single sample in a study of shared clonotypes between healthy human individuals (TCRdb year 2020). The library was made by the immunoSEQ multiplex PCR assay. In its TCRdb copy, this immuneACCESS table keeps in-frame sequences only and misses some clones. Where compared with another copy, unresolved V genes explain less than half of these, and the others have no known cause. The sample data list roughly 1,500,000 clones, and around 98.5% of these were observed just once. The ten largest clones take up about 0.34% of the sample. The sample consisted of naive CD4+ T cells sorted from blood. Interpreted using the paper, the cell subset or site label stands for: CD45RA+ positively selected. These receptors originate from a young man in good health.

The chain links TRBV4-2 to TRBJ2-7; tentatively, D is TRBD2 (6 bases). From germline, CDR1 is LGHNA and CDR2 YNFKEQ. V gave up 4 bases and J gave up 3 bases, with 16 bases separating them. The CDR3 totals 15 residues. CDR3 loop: CASSRGLEPYYEQYF. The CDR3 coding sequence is TGTGCCAGCAGCCGGGGACTCGAGCCCTACTACGAGCAGTACTTC.

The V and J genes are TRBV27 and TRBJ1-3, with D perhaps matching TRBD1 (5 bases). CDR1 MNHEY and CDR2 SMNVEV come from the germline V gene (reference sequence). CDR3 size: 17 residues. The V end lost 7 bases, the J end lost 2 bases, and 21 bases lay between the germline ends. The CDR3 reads CASTNQRQGGTGNTIYF. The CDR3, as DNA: TGTGCCAGCACTAACCAAAGGCAGGGAGGAACTGGAAACACCATATATTTT.

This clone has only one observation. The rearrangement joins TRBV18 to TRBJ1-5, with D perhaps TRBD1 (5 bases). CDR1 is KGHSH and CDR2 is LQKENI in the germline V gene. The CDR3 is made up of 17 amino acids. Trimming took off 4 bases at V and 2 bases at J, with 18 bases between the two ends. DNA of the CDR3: TGTGCCAGCTCACATCAGGGAATCGTACGGGGCAATCAGCCCCAGCATTTT. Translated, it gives CASSHQGIVRGNQPQHF.

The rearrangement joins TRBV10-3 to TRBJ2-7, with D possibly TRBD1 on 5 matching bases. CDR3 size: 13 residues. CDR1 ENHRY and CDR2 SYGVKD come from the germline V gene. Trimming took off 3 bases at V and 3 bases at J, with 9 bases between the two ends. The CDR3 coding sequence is TGTGCCATCAGTGACCGAGACAGCTACGAGCAGTACTTC. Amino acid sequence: CAISDRDSYEQYF.

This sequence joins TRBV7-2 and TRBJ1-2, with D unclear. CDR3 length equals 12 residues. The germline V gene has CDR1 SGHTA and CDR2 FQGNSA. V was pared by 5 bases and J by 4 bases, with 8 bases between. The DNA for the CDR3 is TGTGCCAGCAGCGATCCTGGCTATGGCTACACCTTC. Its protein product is CASSDPGYGYTF.

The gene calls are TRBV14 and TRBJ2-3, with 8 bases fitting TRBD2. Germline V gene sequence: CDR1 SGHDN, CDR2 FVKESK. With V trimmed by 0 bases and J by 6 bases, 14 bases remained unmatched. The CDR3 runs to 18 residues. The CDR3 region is CASSQEGSNGRASDTQYF. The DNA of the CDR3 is TGTGCCAGCAGCCAAGAAGGTTCGAACGGGAGGGCCTCGGATACGCAGTATTTT.

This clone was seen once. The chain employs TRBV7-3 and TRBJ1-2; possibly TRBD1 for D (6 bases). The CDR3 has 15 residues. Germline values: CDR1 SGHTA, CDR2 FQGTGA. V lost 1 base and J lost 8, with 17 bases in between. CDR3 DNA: TGTGCCAGCAGCTTAAGTAAGGCAGGGGAAGGCGGCTACACCTTC. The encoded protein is CASSLSKAGEGGYTF.